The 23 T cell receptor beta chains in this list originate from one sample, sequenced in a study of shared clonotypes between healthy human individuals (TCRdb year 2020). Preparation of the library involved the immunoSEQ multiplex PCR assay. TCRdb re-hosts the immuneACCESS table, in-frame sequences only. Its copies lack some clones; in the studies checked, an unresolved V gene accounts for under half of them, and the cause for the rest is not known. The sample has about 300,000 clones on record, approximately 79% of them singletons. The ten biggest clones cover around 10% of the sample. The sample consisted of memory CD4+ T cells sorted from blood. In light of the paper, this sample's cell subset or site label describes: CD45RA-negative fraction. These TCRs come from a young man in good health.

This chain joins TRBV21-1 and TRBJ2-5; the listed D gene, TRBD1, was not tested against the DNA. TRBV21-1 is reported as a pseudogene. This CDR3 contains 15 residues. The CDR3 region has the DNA TGTGCCAGCAGCAAGGGACAGGGGCGGCAAGAGACCCAGTACTTC. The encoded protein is CASSKGQGRQETQYF.

CDR3 DNA: TGTGCCGTTAACAGGGGGTCCAACTATGGCTACACCTTC. It codes for CAVNRGSNYGYTF. The V gene is TRBV10-3, the J gene TRBJ1-2, with TRBD1 matching over 8 bases. The germline V gene has CDR1 ENHRY and CDR2 SYGVKD. With V trimmed by 11 bases and J by 2 bases, 7 bases remained unmatched. The CDR3 consists of 13 residues.

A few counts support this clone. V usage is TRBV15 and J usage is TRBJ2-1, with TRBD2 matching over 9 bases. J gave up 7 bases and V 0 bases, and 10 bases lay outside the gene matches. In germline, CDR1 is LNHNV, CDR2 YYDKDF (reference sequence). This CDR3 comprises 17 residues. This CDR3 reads CATSRDLGSGSENEQFF. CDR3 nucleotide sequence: TGTGCCACCAGCAGAGATTTGGGTAGCGGGAGTGAGAATGAGCAGTTCTTC.

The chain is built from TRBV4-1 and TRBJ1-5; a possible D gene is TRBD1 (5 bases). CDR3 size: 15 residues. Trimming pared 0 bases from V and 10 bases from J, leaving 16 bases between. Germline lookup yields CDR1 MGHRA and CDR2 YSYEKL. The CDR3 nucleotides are TGCGCCAGCAGCCAAGATCCAGGGTTAAGGGAACCCCAGCATTTT. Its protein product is CASSQDPGLREPQHF.

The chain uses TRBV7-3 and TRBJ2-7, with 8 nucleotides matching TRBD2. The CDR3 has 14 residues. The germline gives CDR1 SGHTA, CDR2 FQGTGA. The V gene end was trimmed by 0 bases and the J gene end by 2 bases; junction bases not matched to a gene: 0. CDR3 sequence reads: CASSLTSGTYEQYF. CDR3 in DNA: TGTGCCAGCAGCTTAACTAGCGGGACCTACGAGCAGTACTTC.

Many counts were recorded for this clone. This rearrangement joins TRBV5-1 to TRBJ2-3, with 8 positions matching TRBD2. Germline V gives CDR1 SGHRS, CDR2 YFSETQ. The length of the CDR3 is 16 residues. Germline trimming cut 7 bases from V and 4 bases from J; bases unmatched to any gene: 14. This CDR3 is CASRRGGSLRADTQYF. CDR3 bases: TGCGCCAGCCGTCGGGGGGGAAGCCTTCGCGCAGATACGCAGTATTTT.

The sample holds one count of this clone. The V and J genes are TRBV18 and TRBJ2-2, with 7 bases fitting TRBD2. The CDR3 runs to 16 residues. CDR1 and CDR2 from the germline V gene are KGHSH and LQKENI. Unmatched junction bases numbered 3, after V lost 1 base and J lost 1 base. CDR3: CASSPLRGRNTGELFF. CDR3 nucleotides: TGTGCCAGCTCACCACTCCGCGGGAGGAACACCGGGGAGCTGTTTTTT.

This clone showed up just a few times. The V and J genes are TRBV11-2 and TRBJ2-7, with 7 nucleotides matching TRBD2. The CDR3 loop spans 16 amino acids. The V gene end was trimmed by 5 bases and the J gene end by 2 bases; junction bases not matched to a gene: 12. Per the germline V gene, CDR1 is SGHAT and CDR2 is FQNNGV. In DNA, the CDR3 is TGTGCCAGCAGCGCCACCCCCGGCGCGGGAGCCTACGAGCAGTACTTC. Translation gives CASSATPGAGAYEQYF. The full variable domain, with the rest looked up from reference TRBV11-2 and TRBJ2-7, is EAGVAQSPRYKIIEKRQSVAFWCNPISGHATLYWYQQILGQGPKLLIQFQNNGVVDDSQLPKDRFSAERLKGVDSTLKIQPAKLEDSAVYLCASSATPGAGAYEQYFGPGTRLTVT.

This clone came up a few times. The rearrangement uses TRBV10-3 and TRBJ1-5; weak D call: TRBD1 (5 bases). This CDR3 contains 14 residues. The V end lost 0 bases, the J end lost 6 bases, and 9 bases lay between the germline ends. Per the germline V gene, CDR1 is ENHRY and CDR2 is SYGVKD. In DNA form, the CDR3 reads TGTGCCATCAGTGAGTCGGCAGGGAGTCAGCCCCAGCATTTT. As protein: CAISESAGSQPQHF.

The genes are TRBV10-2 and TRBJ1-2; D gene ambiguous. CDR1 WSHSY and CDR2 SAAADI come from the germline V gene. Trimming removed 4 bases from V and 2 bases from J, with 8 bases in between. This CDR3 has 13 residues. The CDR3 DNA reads TGCGCCAGCAGTGCCGCAGCAAACTATGGCTACACCTTC. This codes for CASSAAANYGYTF.

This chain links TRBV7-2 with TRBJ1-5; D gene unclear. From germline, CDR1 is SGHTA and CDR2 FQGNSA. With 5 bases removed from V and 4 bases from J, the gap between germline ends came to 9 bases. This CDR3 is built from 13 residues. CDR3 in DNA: TGTGCCAGCAGCGTACGGGGAAATCAGCCCCAGCATTTT. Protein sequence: CASSVRGNQPQHF.

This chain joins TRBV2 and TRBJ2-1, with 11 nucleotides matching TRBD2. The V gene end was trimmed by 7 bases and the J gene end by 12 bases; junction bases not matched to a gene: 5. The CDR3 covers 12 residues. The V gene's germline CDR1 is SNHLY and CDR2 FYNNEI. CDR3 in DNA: TGTGCCAGCAAATTAGCGGGAGGGGGGCAGTTCTTC. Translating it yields CASKLAGGGQFF.

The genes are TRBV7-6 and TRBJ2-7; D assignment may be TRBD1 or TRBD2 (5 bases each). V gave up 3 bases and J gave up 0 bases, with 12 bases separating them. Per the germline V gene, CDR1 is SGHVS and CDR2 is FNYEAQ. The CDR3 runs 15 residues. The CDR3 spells CASSFRDESSYEQYF. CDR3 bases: TGTGCCAGCAGCTTCCGGGACGAGAGCTCCTACGAGCAGTACTTC.

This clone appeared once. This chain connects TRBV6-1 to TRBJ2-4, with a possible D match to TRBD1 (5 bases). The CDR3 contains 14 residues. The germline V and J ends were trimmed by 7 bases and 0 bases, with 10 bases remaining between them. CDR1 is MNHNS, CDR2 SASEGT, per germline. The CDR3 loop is CASTTQVAKNIQYF. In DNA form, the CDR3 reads TGTGCCAGCACCACACAGGTAGCCAAAAACATTCAGTACTTC.

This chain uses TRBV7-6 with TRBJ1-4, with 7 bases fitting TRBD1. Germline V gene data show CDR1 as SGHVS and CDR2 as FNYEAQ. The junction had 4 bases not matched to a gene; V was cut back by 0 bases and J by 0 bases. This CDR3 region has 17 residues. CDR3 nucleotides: TGTGCCAGCAGCTTAGCCCGGGACAGTACAACTAATGAAAAACTGTTTTTT. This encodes CASSLARDSTTNEKLFF.

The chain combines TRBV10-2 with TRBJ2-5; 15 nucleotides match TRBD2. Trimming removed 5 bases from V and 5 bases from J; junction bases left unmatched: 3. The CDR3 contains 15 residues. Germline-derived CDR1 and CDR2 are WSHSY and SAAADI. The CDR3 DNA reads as TGCGCCAGCAGTTCCGGGACTAGCGGGGGGGAGACCCAGTACTTC. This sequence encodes CASSSGTSGGETQYF.

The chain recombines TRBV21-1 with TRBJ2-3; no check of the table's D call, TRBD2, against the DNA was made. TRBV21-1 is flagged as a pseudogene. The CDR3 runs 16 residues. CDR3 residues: CASSKPRGRATDTQYF. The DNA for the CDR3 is TGTGCCAGCAGCAAACCTCGCGGGAGGGCCACAGATACGCAGTATTTT.

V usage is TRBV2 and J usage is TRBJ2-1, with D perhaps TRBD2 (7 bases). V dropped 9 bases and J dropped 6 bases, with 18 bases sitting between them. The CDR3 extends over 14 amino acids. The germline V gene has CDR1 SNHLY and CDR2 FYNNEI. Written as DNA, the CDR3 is TGTGCCAGGTCGAGAGGGGGGGGACTCAATGAGCAGTTCTTC. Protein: CARSRGGGLNEQFF. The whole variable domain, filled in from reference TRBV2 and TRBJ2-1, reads EPEVTQTPSHQVTQMGQEVILRCVPISNHLYFYWYRQILGQKVEFLVSFYNNEISEKSEIFDDQFSVERPDGSNFTLKIRSTKLEDSAMYFCARSRGGGLNEQFFGPGTRLTVL.

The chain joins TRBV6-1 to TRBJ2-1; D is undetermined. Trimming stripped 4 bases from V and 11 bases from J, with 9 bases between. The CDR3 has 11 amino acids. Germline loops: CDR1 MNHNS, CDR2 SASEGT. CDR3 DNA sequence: TGTGCCAGCAGTGTTGAGTTCAAGCAGTTCTTC. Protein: CASSVEFKQFF.

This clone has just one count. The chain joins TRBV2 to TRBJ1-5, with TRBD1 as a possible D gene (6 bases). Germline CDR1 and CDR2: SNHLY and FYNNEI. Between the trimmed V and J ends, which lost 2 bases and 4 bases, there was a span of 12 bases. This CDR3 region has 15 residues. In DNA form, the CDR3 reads TGTGCCAGCAGTGAAACTGAGACAGGAAATCAGCCCCAGCATTTT. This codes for CASSETETGNQPQHF.

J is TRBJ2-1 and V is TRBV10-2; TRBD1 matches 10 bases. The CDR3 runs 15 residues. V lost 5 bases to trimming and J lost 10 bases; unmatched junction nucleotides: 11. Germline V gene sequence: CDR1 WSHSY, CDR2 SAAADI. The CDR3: CASSLPGQGIREQFF. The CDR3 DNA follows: TGCGCCAGCAGTCTACCGGGACAGGGGATACGGGAGCAGTTCTTC.

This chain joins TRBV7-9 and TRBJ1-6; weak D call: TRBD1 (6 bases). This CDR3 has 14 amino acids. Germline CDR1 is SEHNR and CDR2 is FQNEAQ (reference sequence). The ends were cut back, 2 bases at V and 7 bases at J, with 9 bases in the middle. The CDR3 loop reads CASSLQGPNSPLHF. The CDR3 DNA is TGTGCCAGCAGCTTACAGGGGCCAAATTCACCCCTCCACTTT.

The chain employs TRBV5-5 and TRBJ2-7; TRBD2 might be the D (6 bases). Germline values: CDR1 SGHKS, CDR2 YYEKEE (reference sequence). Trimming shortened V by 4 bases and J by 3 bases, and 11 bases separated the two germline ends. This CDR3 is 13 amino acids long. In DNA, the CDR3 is TGTGCCAGCAGCCCACGGGAGTTCTACGAGCAGTACTTC. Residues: CASSPREFYEQYF. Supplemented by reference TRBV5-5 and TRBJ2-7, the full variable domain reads DAGVTQSPTHLIKTRGQQVTLRCSPISGHKSVSWYQQVLGQGPQFIFQYYEKEERGRGNFPDRFSARQFPNYSSELNVNALLLGDSALYLCASSPREFYEQYFGPGTRLTVT.